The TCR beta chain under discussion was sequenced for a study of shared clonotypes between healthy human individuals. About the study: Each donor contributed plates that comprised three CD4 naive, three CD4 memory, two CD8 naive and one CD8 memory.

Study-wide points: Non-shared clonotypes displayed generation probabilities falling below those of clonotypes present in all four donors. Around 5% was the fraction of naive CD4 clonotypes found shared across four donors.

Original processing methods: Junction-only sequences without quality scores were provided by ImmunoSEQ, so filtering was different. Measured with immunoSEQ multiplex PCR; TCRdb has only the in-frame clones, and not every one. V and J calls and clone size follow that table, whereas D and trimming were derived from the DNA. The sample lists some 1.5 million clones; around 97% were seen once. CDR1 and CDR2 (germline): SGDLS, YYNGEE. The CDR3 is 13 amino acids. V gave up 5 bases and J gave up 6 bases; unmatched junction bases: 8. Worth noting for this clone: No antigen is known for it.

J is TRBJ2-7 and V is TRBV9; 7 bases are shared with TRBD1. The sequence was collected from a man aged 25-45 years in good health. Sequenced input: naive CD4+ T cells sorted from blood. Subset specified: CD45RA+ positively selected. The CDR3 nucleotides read TGTGCCAGCAGTCGACAGGGAATTTCCGAGCAGTACTTC. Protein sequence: CASSRQGISEQYF.